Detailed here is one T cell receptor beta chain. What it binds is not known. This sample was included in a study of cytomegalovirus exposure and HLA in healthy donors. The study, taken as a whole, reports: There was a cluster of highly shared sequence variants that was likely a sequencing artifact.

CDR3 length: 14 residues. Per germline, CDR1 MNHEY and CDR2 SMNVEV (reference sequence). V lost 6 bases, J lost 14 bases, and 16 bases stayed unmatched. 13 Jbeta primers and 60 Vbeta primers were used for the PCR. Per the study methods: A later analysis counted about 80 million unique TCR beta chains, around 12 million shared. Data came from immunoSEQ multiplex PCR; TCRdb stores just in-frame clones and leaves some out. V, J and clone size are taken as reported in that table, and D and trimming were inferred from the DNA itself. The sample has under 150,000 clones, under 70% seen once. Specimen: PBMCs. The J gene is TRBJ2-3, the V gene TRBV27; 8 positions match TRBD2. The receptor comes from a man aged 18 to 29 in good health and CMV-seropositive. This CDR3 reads CASSRRNLGGAWYF. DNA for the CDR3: TGTGCCAGCAGCCGACGCAACCTCGGGGGGGCCTGGTATTTT.